The 11 T cell receptor beta chains given below trace back to one sample, sequenced in a study of blood T cell repertoires in COVID-19. TCRdb keeps only in-frame clones here, not all; method: immunoSEQ multiplex PCR. The repertoire has 250,000 to 400,000 clones, around 88% of them found once; the top ten carry 1.5% to 2%. The sample consisted of peripheral blood. All receptors derive from a woman in her 30s with COVID-19, enrolled during active disease.

The genes are TRBV6-5 and TRBJ1-1; D may be TRBD1 (5 bases). Trimming stripped 6 bases from V and 4 bases from J, with 15 bases between. Germline loops: CDR1 MNHEY, CDR2 SVGAGI. CDR3 length: 14 residues. The DNA of the CDR3 is TGTGCCAGCAGCCCCGGGGGGGTTCCCACTGAAGCTTTCTTT. Its translation is CASSPGGVPTEAFF.

V usage is TRBV19 and J usage is TRBJ2-1; D not resolved. Germline values: CDR1 LNHDA, CDR2 SQIVND (reference sequence). The CDR3 sequence is 13 residues long. The V gene lost 3 bases and the J gene lost 10 bases, with 13 bases spanning the gap. The CDR3 protein is CASSILFQAEQFF. The CDR3 DNA follows: TGTGCCAGTAGTATCCTCTTTCAGGCAGAGCAGTTCTTC.

This clone is a singleton in its sample. V is TRBV10-1 and J is TRBJ2-1; 14 bases map to TRBD2. The CDR3 is 20 residues long. Unmatched junction bases numbered 7, after V lost 0 bases and J lost 0 bases. Germline V CDR1 and CDR2: WNHNN, SYGVQD (reference sequence). Here the CDR3 DNA reads TGCGCCAGCAGTGAGTCTCGACTAGCGGGGGGGACGAGCTCCTACAATGAGCAGTTCTTC. It is translated as CASSESRLAGGTSSYNEQFF.

The chain links TRBV28 to TRBJ1-2; tentatively, D is TRBD1 (6 bases). V was trimmed by 8 bases and J by 4 bases, leaving 14 bases between them. The CDR3 is 13 residues long. CDR1 is MDHEN, CDR2 SYDVKM, per germline. The CDR3 here is CASSGDVGYGYTF. The CDR3, as DNA: TGTGCCAGCTCAGGGGATGTCGGCTATGGCTACACCTTC.

The sample holds one count of this clone. V usage is TRBV6-1 and J usage is TRBJ2-7; D uncertain. Trimming shortened V by 0 bases and J by 2 bases, and 5 bases separated the two germline ends. The CDR3 consists of 13 residues. Germline CDR1 and CDR2: MNHNS and SASEGT. Here the CDR3 DNA reads TGTGCCAGCAGTGAAGCGCACACCTACGAGCAGTACGTC. Its translation is CASSEAHTYEQYV.

The chain's CDR3 is CASSRHRQPNQPQHF. The CDR3 coding sequence is TGTGCCAGCAGCAGACACAGACAACCTAATCAGCCCCAGCATTTT. The chain is built from TRBV7-8 and TRBJ1-5; no firm D call. The CDR3 sequence is 15 residues long. CDR1 and CDR2 (germline): SGHVS, FQNEAQ. Trimming took 5 bases from V and 4 from J, leaving 15 bases between them. Combining the CDR3 with reference TRBV7-8 and TRBJ1-5 gives the whole variable domain GAGVSQSPRYKVAKRGQDVALRCDPISGHVSLFWYQQALGQGPEFLTYFQNEAQLDKSGLPSDRFFAERPEGSVSTLKIQRTQQEDSAVYLCASSRHRQPNQPQHFGDGTRLSIL.

This clone was seen just once. The gene calls are TRBV5-1 and TRBJ2-2; D might be TRBD1 (5 bases). V lost 0 bases, J lost 5 bases, and 11 bases lay in between. The CDR3 is 15 amino acids. Germline V CDR1 and CDR2: SGHRS, YFSETQ. The CDR3 DNA reads as TGCGCCAGCAGCTTGGAAGGGGCATGGACCGGGGAGCTGTTTTTT. It codes for CASSLEGAWTGELFF.

In this sample, this clone turned up a few times. The chain uses TRBV15 and TRBJ1-2; tentatively, D is TRBD1 (5 bases). Trimming removed 1 base at V and 2 bases at J, with 17 bases between. This CDR3 spans 17 amino acids. CDR1 LNHNV and CDR2 YYDKDF come from the germline V gene (reference sequence). Here the CDR3 DNA reads TGTGCCACCAGCAGAGTAAGGGGCGCCCGTCAAAACTATGGCTACACCTTC. It yields the protein CATSRVRGARQNYGYTF. Together with reference TRBV15 and TRBJ1-2, the CDR3 gives the full variable domain: DAMVIQNPRYQVTQFGKPVTLSCSQTLNHNVMYWYQQKSSQAPKLLFHYYDKDFNNEADTPDNFQSRRPNTSFCFLDIRSPGLGDTAMYLCATSRVRGARQNYGYTFGSGTRLTVV.

This chain uses TRBV6-4 with TRBJ2-1; 8 positions agree with TRBD2. Per germline, CDR1 MRHNA and CDR2 SNTAGT. CDR3 length: 15 residues. V lost 4 bases to trimming and J lost 4 bases; unmatched junction nucleotides: 6. The CDR3, as DNA: TGTGCCAGCAGTGCGGCGGGGGGCGAGTACAATGAGCAGTTCTTC. It translates to CASSAAGGEYNEQFF.

V usage is TRBV4-2 and J usage is TRBJ2-1; TRBD1 matches 7 bases. Trimming took 5 bases from V and 2 from J; bases not matched to a gene: 6. CDR1 and CDR2 (germline): LGHNA, YNFKEQ. CDR3 length: 15 amino acids. CDR3 nucleotides: TGTGCCAGCAGCGCGTGGGGGACAGCCTACAATGAGCAGTTCTTC. This translates into CASSAWGTAYNEQFF.

The gene calls are TRBV6-5 and TRBJ2-1, with 12 bases fitting TRBD2. Germline trimming cut 4 bases from V and 6 bases from J; bases unmatched to any gene: 7. The CDR3 has 16 residues. Germline assignment: CDR1 MNHEY and CDR2 SVGAGI. CDR3 nucleotide sequence: TGTGCCAGCAGTTCCGTTCTAGCGGGGGGGCGCAATGAGCAGTTCTTC. Its protein is CASSSVLAGGRNEQFF.